This TCR beta chain is drawn from a study of blood T cell repertoires in COVID-19. Looking at the study overall: Samples of COVID-19 (acute and convalescent) were obtained from the United States, Italy and Spain.

The sample holds many counts of this clone. The length of the CDR3 is 15 residues. Germline CDR1 SGDLS, CDR2 YYNGEE. Trimming took 3 bases from V and 3 from J; bases not matched to a gene: 3. In the source study's methods: Counts of nucleated cells, estimated from reference gene primer amplification, were obtained. The protocol was immunoSEQ multiplex PCR, while the TCRdb copy is restricted to in-frame clones and leaves out a portion. Clone size and V and J calls were adopted from that table, with D and trimming inferred from the DNA. The data hold about 270,000 clones, with about 83% observed a single time.

Sequences were obtained from peripheral blood. This chain connects TRBV9 to TRBJ1-6, with TRBD1 identical over 7 bases. The receptor was derived from a woman of 80 years or more with COVID-19, enrolled during active disease. As DNA, the CDR3 is TGTGCCAGCAGCGAGAGGGACAGCTATAATTCACCCCTCCACTTT. It is translated as CASSERDSYNSPLHF.